Listed here is a single TCR beta chain. This clone is identified as medium-sized (0.01 to 0.1%). Which antigen it targets is not known. Nothing much larger sits one base from this clone, and base qualities are not available. For CDR1 and CDR2, the germline V gene lists SNHLY and FYNNEI. Compared with germline, V lacks 4 bases and J lacks 9 bases; bases without a gene match: 6. The CDR3, cysteine through phenylalanine, is 14 amino acids long. The sequence is cut down to CDR3 DNA, 42 bases in frame from base 1. This entry belongs to a study of T cell responses to AZD1222 COVID-19 vaccine (dated by TCRdb to about 2021). Background on the whole study: TCR sequencing was performed for 230 to 250 trial participants, of whom about 200 were given two doses of AZD1222 and around 26 were given two doses of MenACWY control vaccine. Enrollment into the trials was organized by age into subgroups of 18-55, 56-69 and 70-plus years, and those subgroups contained about 160, 30 and 59 TCR-sequenced participants, respectively. Beyond this particular receptor, the publication reports: No day 14 peak-response samples were available, so repertoires were characterized only after the peak T cell response. Nearly half of unique spike-specific TCRs reportedly recognized epitopes outside regions mutated in the B.1.351 and B.1.1.7 variants. Only a handful of AZD1222 recipients were SARS-CoV-2 seropositive at baseline, limiting conclusions about previously exposed vaccinees. The vaccine-associated CD4 TCRs covered the entire spike protein, and the dominant responses fell in regions 160-218 and 743-854. The 56-69-year group was small, and its depth increase did not reach significance, likely because of low power. Participants were mostly white British and included more females than males, and it was suggested by the authors that clonal diversity may have been underestimated. Spike-specific TCR breadth and depth rose significantly after two AZD1222 doses compared with day 0 and with MenACWY recipients.

The CDR3 regions of human TCRbeta chains were analyzed by immunosequencing. The authors processed their data as follows. Repertoire TCRs were checked for matches against a reference library of SARS-CoV-2-specific TCRs that had been generated using the MIRA antigen-specificity platform. Breadth was defined as the fraction of unique TCRs that were SARS-CoV-2-associated, and depth was defined as the fraction of total T cells that were SARS-CoV-2-associated. Using the MIRA data, each spike-specific TCR was mapped to the spike region that the TCR reacts to and placed in a CD4 or CD8 class. Log10-transformed breadth and depth values were compared by one-way ANOVA with Sidak's multiple comparisons tests. TCRdb took this table from immuneACCESS and kept in-frame rearrangements with V and J called. Such tables lack part of the clones; where checked against another copy, unresolved V genes explain under half of the gap, and the rest is unexplained. V and J calls and clone size come straight from that table; D and trimming were deduced from the DNA. The sample table holds some 20,000 clones, of which roughly 84% were seen once. About 16% of the sample goes to the ten largest clones.

The time point label of this sample denotes: about 28 days (+/-7) after the second vaccine dose. AZD1222 recipients whose second dose came at about 4 weeks and those whose second dose came at about 12 weeks were combined into one group, since spike-specific TCR depth and breadth did not differ between the two schedules. Vaccinee samples were obtained from the UK trials COV001 and COV002, which included a single-blind randomized controlled phase 2/3 trial of AZD1222 (ChAdOx1 nCoV-19) in healthy adults. Trial participant PBMC samples were collected at day 0 and day 28 after the second dose for TCRbeta chain sequencing.

The V gene is TRBV2 and the J gene is TRBJ1-6; 7 central nucleotides agree with TRBD1. The specimen was peripheral blood, collected 28 days after the second AZD1222 dose. This TCR came from an adult who received the AZD1222 COVID-19 vaccine. The base sequence is TGTGCCAGCAGTGGTACAGGGGCAGGTTCACCCCTCCACTTT. This codes for CASSGTGAGSPLHF.